This TCR beta chain originates from a study of cytotoxic CD8 clonotypes in ibrutinib-treated CLL. Study in general: Treatment had run for a median 12 months, range 6 to 36, when response samples were taken. Mean productive templates were 255,043; mean productive rearrangements were around 91,000.

A 1 in 200,000 to 1 in 1 million T cell depth was the sequencing target. Produced via immunoSEQ multiplex PCR; TCRdb's table is partial and in-frame only. The table includes about 40,000 clones, about two thirds detected once. Germline V gene sequence: CDR1 LNHDA, CDR2 SQIVND (reference sequence). Trimming pared 7 bases from V and 7 bases from J, leaving 13 bases between. CDR3 length: 13 amino acids. Findings of the study overall: Clonality went up at the time of ibrutinib response, stayed stable in sustained remission, and later dropped back toward its baseline level at progression.

This clone appeared a few times. Its specificity is not known. The TCR sequence derives from a human donor with chronic lymphocytic leukemia. Sequencing was performed on PBMCs, taken at disease progression, from a patient treated with ibrutinib. The rearrangement joins TRBV19 to TRBJ2-2, with TRBD1 as a possible D gene (5 bases). CDR3 sequence reads: CASNSQGIGELFF. The CDR3 bases are TGTGCCAGTAATTCTCAGGGAATCGGGGAGCTGTTTTTT.